A selection of T cell receptor beta chains follows, all from one sample in a study of Graves' ophthalmopathy and Graves' hyperthyroidism. A single record per CDR3 protein comes from TCRdb applying MiXCR to the multiplex PCR reads. The sample lists 150,000 to 200,000 distinct CDR3 sequences, roughly two fifths occurring once. Input material: peripheral blood. These receptors were obtained from a man younger than 40 with Graves' ophthalmopathy. CDR3s include the opening cysteine and the closing phenylalanine or tryptophan. A D gene is named only where the DNA matches it firmly. Some rows mark clone size as missing; the rest say once, few, many or name a class of expanded clone.

J: TRBJ2-2
size: many
V: TRBV12-3/TRBV12-4
D: NA
CDR3: CASSFLARRGELFF
DNA: TGTGCCAGCAGTTTCCTAGCTAGGAGAGGGGAGCTGTTTTTT

J: TRBJ2-7
size: NA
V: TRBV7-2
D: TRBD1
CDR3: CASTNRDRVDEQYF
DNA: TGTGCCAGCACGAACCGGGACAGGGTCGACGAGCAGTACTTC

J: TRBJ2-7
size: many
V: TRBV6-2/TRBV6-3
D: TRBD1
CDR3: CASSSRGTGSYEQYF
DNA: TGTGCCAGCAGCTCCCGTGGGACAGGGAGCTACGAGCAGTACTTC

J: TRBJ2-5
size: few
V: TRBV5-6
D: NA
CDR3: CASSPGPGRETQYF
DNA: TGTGCCAGCAGCCCCGGACCGGGTAGAGAGACCCAGTACTTC

J: TRBJ1-1
size: NA
V: TRBV28
D: NA
CDR3: CASRPQGFEAFF
DNA: TGTGCCAGCAGACCCCAGGGGTTCGAAGCTTTCTTT

J: TRBJ1-1
size: NA
V: TRBV12-3/TRBV12-4
D: NA
CDR3: CASSYRLGRNTEAFF
DNA: TGTGCCAGCAGTTACCGGTTGGGACGAAACACTGAAGCTTTCTTT

J: TRBJ2-7
size: NA
V: TRBV12-3/TRBV12-4
D: TRBD2
CDR3: CASSPTGTSGSYEQYF
DNA: TGTGCCAGCAGTCCCACCGGGACTAGCGGGTCCTACGAGCAGTACTTC

J: TRBJ1-2
size: NA
V: TRBV28
D: NA
CDR3: CASSWGGRGRPYTF
DNA: TGTGCCAGCAGTTGGGGGGGGCGCGGTCGTCCCTACACCTTC

J: TRBJ2-7
size: NA
V: TRBV12-3/TRBV12-4
D: TRBD1
CDR3: CASTKGTGPYEQYF
DNA: TGTGCCAGCACAAAGGGGACAGGCCCCTACGAGCAGTACTTC

J: TRBJ1-1
size: many
V: TRBV6-2/TRBV6-3
D: NA
CDR3: CASSYGGAGTKTEAFF
DNA: TGTGCCAGCAGTTACGGAGGGGCAGGGACGAAGACTGAAGCTTTCTTT

J: TRBJ2-7
size: many
V: TRBV11-2
D: NA
CDR3: CASSRSGDLYEQYF
DNA: TGTGCCAGCAGCCGTAGTGGAGACCTATACGAGCAGTACTTC

J: TRBJ2-5
size: NA
V: TRBV28
D: NA
CDR3: CASSLWPSAQETQYF
DNA: TGTGCCAGCAGTTTGTGGCCTAGCGCTCAGGAGACCCAGTACTTC

J: TRBJ2-3
size: many
V: TRBV11-3
D: NA
CDR3: CASSLGMGVTDTQYF
DNA: TGTGCCAGCAGCTTAGGGATGGGAGTGACAGATACGCAGTATTTT

J: TRBJ1-2
size: many
V: TRBV20-1
D: NA
CDR3: CSAWTEKNYGYTF
DNA: TGCAGTGCCTGGACAGAAAAGAACTATGGCTACACCTTC

J: TRBJ1-2
size: many
V: TRBV6-2/TRBV6-3
D: NA
CDR3: CASGPAGALGYGYTF
DNA: TGTGCCAGCGGTCCCGCAGGGGCATTGGGCTATGGCTACACCTTC

J: TRBJ2-2
size: many
V: TRBV4-2
D: TRBD1
CDR3: CASSQDDRGRNTGELFF
DNA: TGTGCCAGCAGCCAAGATGATAGGGGGCGGAACACCGGGGAGCTGTTTTTT

J: TRBJ2-5
size: once
V: TRBV12-3/TRBV12-4
D: TRBD2
CDR3: CASSLVLAGQEETQYF
DNA: TGTGCCAGCAGTTTAGTCCTAGCGGGGCAAGAGGAGACCCAGTACTTC

J: TRBJ2-7
size: NA
V: TRBV12-3/TRBV12-4
D: NA
CDR3: CASRPGQGYEQYF
DNA: TGTGCCAGCAGACCGGGACAAGGATACGAGCAGTACTTC